This T cell receptor beta chain was found in a study of identical twins. The study's findings and limits: Memory repertoires lacked the insertion deficit that abundant cord blood beta clonotypes showed.

As for this clonotype: The antigen remains undetermined.

The germline V and J ends were trimmed by 1 base and 6 bases, with 10 bases remaining between them. The CDR3 has 14 amino acids. Template switching created a universal primer site, and the cDNA included unique molecular identifiers. From the 5' RACE reads, TCRdb called clonotypes with MiXCR, one entry per CDR3 protein. The table records about 470,000 distinct CDR3 sequences, 20% to 25% of them present only once. These data were also reused for a study on T cells expressing NK-cell markers. That paper states: Uncertainty persisted over the HCMV specificity of expanded NKG2C+ T cell clones.

The chain uses TRBV12-3 or TRBV12-4 and TRBJ2-1; D remains ambiguous. The sequence derives from a woman aged 18-29 years in good health. Specimen: CD4+ T cells sorted from blood. CDR3 loop: CASSLGLKVNEQFF. The CDR3 coding sequence is TGTGCCAGCAGTTTAGGCCTAAAAGTCAATGAGCAGTTCTTC.